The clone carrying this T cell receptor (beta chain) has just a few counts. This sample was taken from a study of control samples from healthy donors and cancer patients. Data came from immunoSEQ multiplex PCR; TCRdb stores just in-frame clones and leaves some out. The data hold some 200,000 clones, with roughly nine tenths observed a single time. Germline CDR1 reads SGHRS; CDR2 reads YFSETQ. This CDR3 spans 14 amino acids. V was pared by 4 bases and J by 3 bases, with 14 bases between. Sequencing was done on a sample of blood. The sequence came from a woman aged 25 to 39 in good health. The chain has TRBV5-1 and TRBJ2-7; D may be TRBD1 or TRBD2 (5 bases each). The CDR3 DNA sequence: TGCGCCAGCAGCCTGACCCGGGACGGCTACGAGCAGTACTTC. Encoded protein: CASSLTRDGYEQYF.